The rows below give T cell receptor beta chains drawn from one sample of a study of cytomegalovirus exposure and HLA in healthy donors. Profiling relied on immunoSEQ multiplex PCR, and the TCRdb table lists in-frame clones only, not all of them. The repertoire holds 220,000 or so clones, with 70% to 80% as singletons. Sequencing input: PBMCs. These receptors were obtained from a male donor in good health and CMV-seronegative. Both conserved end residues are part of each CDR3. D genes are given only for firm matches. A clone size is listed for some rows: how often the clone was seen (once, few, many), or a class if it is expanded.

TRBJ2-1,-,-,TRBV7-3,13,TGTGCCAGCAGCCCCTCAGTATCCAATGAGCAGTTCTTC,CASSPSVSNEQFF
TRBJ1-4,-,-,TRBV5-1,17,TGCGCCAGCAGCTTGGAAGGAGGGCCGAATACTAATGAAAAACTGTTTTTT,CASSLEGGPNTNEKLFF
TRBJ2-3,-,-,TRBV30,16,TGTGCCTGGAGCCCTAATCCCCTCCGAGGCACAGATACGCAGTATTTT,CAWSPNPLRGTDTQYF
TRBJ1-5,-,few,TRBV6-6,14,TGTGCCAGCAGTTTGCGGGCCGTCAATCAGCCCCAGCATTTT,CASSLRAVNQPQHF
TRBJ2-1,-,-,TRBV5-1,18,TGCGCCAGCAGCTCCGATATAGCGGGACAGAATTTGGACAATGAGCAGTTCTTC,CASSSDIAGQNLDNEQFF
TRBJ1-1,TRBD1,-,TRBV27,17,TGTGCCAGCAGTGACCGGGACAGGGGGCTGATGTACACTGAAGCTTTCTTT,CASSDRDRGLMYTEAFF
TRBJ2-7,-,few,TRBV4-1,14,TGCGCCAGCAGCCCTCAGGGGTACTCCTACGAGCAGTACTTC,CASSPQGYSYEQYF
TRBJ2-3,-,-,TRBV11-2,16,TGTGCCAGCAGCCCCTATGGGGGTGCGGGATCAGATACGCAGTATTTT,CASSPYGGAGSDTQYF
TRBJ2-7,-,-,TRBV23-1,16,TGCGCCAGCGTCGGGAACCTGTTTCAGGGACTCTACGAGCAGTACTTC,CASVGNLFQGLYEQYF
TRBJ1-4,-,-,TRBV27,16,TGTGCCAGCAGCCCACTGCCCATGGAGGCTAATGAAAAACTGTTTTTT,CASSPLPMEANEKLFF
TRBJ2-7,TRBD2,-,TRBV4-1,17,TGCGCCAGCAGCCAAGAGGGACTAGCGGGAGGGTTTGGCGAGCAGTACTTC,CASSQEGLAGGFGEQYF
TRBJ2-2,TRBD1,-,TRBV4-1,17,TGCGCCAGCAGCCTCGCCTTAACAGGGGGGTATACCGGGGAGCTGTTTTTT,CASSLALTGGYTGELFF
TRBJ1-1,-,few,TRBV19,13,TGTGCCAGTAGTATGAGGGTGAACACTGAAGCTTTCTTT,CASSMRVNTEAFF
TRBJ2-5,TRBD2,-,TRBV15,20,TGTGCCACCAGCAGAGATGGTTCTAGCGGGAGTAAAATCGGGGAAGAGACCCAGTACTTC,CATSRDGSSGSKIGEETQYF
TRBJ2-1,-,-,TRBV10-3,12,TGTGCCATCGGGACTGCAAACAATGAGCAGTTCTTC,CAIGTANNEQFF
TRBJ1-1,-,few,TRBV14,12,TGTGCCAGCAGCTTCCGCGAGTATGAAGCTTTCTTT,CASSFREYEAFF
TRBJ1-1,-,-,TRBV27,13,TGTGCCAGCACTGCAGGGGTAAACACTGAAGCTTTCTTT,CASTAGVNTEAFF
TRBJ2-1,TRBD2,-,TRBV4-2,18,TGTGCCAGCAGCCAGGATGCTACTCTAGCGGGAGGGTACAATGAGCAGTTCTTC,CASSQDATLAGGYNEQFF
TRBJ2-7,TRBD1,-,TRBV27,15,TGTGCCAGCAGTTTAAGACAGGGACCCTCCTACGAGCAGTACTTC,CASSLRQGPSYEQYF
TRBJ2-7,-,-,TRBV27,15,TGTGCCAGCAGATTACTGACTAGGGGCCCCTACGAGCAGTACTTC,CASRLLTRGPYEQYF
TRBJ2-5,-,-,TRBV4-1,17,TGCGCCAGCAGCCAAGCCCCGTTGGACATCCTGGGAGAGACCCAGTACTTC,CASSQAPLDILGETQYF
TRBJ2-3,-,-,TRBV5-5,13,TGTGCCAGCAGCACCCAGGGCACAGATACGCAGTATTTT,CASSTQGTDTQYF
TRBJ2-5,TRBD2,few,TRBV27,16,TGTGCCAGCAGTCCCACGACTAGCGGGAGGCCTCCGGGACAGTACTTC,CASSPTTSGRPPGQYF
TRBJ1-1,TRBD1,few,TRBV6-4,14,TGTGCCAGCAGCCCGGGACAGCTTGTTTTGGAAGCTTTCTTT,CASSPGQLVLEAFF
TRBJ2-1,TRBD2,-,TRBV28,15,TGTGCCAGCAGTTTAGCGGGAGGGCCCAACAATGAGCAGTTCTTC,CASSLAGGPNNEQFF
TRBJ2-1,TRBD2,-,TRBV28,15,TGTGCCAGCAGTTCGGGACTAGCCTTCTACAATGAGCAGTTCTTC,CASSSGLAFYNEQFF
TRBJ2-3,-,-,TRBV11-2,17,TGTGCCAGCAGCCTTGTGGCGGCTAACCACCCATCAGATACGCAGTATTTT,CASSLVAANHPSDTQYF
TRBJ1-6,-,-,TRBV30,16,TGTGCCTGGAGTGTTGGGCATTATAGGGGTAATTCACCCCTCCACTTT,CAWSVGHYRGNSPLHF
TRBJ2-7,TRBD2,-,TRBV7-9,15,TGTTCCAGCAGCTTATTCACTAGCGCTGTCTACGAGCAGTACTTC,CSSSLFTSAVYEQYF
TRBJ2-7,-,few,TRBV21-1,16,TGTGCCAGCAGCAAAGAACTGTCAGGCAGCTCCTACGAGCAGTACTTC,CASSKELSGSSYEQYF
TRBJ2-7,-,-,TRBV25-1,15,TGTGCCAGCAGACCTCAGGGACTCAATCTCCGCGAGCAGTACTTC,CASRPQGLNLREQYF
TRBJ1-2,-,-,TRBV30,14,TGTGCCTGGACCCATAAAGGACAGCCCTATGGCTACACCTTC,CAWTHKGQPYGYTF
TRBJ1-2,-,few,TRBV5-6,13,TGTGCCAGCCTGCCGGGGGTAAATTATGGCTACACCTTC,CASLPGVNYGYTF
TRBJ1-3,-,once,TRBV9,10,TGTGCCAGCAGCGGAGACACCATATATTTT,CASSGDTIYF
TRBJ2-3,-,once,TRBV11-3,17,TGTGCCAGCAGCTTATTTGGGCGGGGGCGCGACACAGATACGCAGTATTTT,CASSLFGRGRDTDTQYF
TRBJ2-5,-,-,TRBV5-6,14,TGTGCCAGCAGCTTGGGATCCTGGCGGGAGACCCAGTACTTC,CASSLGSWRETQYF
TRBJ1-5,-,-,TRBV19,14,TGTGCCAGTAGTATACAGGGCAGCAATCAGCCCCAGCATTTT,CASSIQGSNQPQHF
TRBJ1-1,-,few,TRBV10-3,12,TGTGCCATCAGTGAGCGGGGGGCTGAAGCTTTCTTT,CAISERGAEAFF
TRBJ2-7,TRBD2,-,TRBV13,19,TGTGCCAGCAGCTTAAGACTAGCGGGCGTTTCTTTGAGCTCCTACGAGCAGTACTTC,CASSLRLAGVSLSSYEQYF
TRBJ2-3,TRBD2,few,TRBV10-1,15,TGCGCCAGCAGTCAGGCTAGCGGGAGTGCAGATACGCAGTATTTT,CASSQASGSADTQYF
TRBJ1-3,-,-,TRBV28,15,TGTGCCAGCAGTTTAACAGGCCGTCGGGGAAACACCATATATTTT,CASSLTGRRGNTIYF
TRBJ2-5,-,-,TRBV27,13,TGTGCCAGCAGTAGCGGATACCAAGAGACCCAGTACTTC,CASSSGYQETQYF
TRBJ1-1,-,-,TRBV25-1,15,TGTGCCAGCAGTGAATCCCGGGGTATACGGACTGAAGCTTTCTTT,CASSESRGIRTEAFF
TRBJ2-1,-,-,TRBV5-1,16,TGCGCCAGCAGCTTGAAGTTAGGGGACACCTACAATGAGCAGTTCTTC,CASSLKLGDTYNEQFF
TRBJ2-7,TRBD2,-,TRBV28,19,TGTGCCAGCAGTTCCTCATCTAGCGGGAGTAACGGTAGAGCCTACGAGCAGTACTTC,CASSSSSSGSNGRAYEQYF
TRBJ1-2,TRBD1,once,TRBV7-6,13,TGTGCCAGCAGCTTAGGACAGGGCGAAGGCTACACCTTC,CASSLGQGEGYTF
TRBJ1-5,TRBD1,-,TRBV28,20,TGTGCCAGCAGTGAACTAATCACCGGGACAGGAGTGGCCCGCAATCAGCCCCAGCATTTT,CASSELITGTGVARNQPQHF
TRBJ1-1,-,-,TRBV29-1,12,TGCAGCGTGTGGGCAGGTAACACTGAAGCTTTCTTT,CSVWAGNTEAFF